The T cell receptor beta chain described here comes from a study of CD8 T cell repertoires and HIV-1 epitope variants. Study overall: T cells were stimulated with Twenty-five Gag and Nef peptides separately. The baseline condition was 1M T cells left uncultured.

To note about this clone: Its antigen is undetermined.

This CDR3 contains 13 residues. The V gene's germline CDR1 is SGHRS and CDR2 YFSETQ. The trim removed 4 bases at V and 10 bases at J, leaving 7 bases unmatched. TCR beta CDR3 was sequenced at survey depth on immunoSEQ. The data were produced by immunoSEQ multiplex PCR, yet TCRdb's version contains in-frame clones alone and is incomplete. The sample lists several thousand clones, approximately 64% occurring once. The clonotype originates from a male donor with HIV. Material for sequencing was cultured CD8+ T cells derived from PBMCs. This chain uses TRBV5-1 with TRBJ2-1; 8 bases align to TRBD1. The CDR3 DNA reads TGCGCCAGCAGCCGTGGGACAGGTAACGAGCAGTTCTTC. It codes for CASSRGTGNEQFF.